This T cell receptor beta chain was documented in a study of cytomegalovirus exposure and HLA in healthy donors. Primers: 60 Vbeta forward and 13 Jbeta reverse. This table comes from immunoSEQ multiplex PCR, and its TCRdb copy is limited to in-frame clones, with some not included. This sample has approximately 160,000 clones, with around four fifths found just once. Regarding this clone: The antigen remains unidentified.

General study findings and limits: There were some 150 TCR beta chains listed as cytomegalovirus-associated.

The CDR3 covers 14 residues. After removal of 1 base from V and 5 bases from J, the junction contained 2 bases not matched to a gene. Germline lookup yields CDR1 LNHDA and CDR2 SQIVND (reference sequence). The V gene is TRBV19, the J gene TRBJ2-1, with TRBD2 matching 7 bases. The TCR was taken from a woman aged 45-65 years in good health and CMV-seropositive. The sample comprised PBMCs. The CDR3: CASSIVRGDNEQFF. CDR3 nucleotide sequence: TGTGCCAGTAGTATAGTACGGGGGGACAATGAGCAGTTCTTC.